Below are 5 T cell receptor beta chains sequenced from a single sample in a study of OX40 agonist ivuxolimab in advanced cancers. Measured with immunoSEQ multiplex PCR; TCRdb has only the in-frame clones, and not every one. Of about 86,000 clones listed, 75% to 95% are singletons. Sequencing used CD4+ or CD8+ T cells sorted from blood, obtained in a trial of the OX40 agonist ivuxolimab. The receptors were gathered from an adult with an advanced solid tumor such as melanoma, head and neck, liver or kidney cancer.

This clone was observed a handful of times. The gene calls are TRBV6-5 and TRBJ1-2; perhaps TRBD1 as D (6 bases). The ends were cut back, 4 bases at V and 5 bases at J, with 14 bases in the middle. This CDR3 is 14 amino acids long. CDR1 is MNHEY, CDR2 SVGAGI, per germline. DNA for the CDR3: TGTGCCAGCAGTTTCGTTGGGGGCAGGTATGGCTACACCTTC. Translated, it gives CASSFVGGRYGYTF.

Here the CDR3 DNA reads TGTGCCAGCAGCCCACCTACGACGAATTCACCCCTCCACTTT. Its translation is CASSPPTTNSPLHF. The V gene is TRBV7-9, the J gene TRBJ1-6, with D uncertain. CDR1 is SEHNR, CDR2 FQNEAQ, per germline (reference sequence). Trimming removed 5 bases at V and 7 bases at J, with 12 bases between. The CDR3 is 14 amino acids. Drawing the rest from reference TRBV7-9 and TRBJ1-6, the complete variable domain is DTGVSQNPRHKITKRGQNVTFRCDPISEHNRLYWYRQTLGQGPEFLTYFQNEAQLEKSRLLSDRFSAERPKGSFSTLEIQRTEQGDSAMYLCASSPPTTNSPLHFGNGTRLTVT.

This chain joins TRBV21-1 and TRBJ2-1; the DNA was not used to check the table's D call, TRBD2. TRBV21-1 is flagged as a pseudogene. The CDR3 is made up of 11 amino acids. The CDR3 loop is CASSNRRQQFF. CDR3 in DNA: TGTGCCAGCAGCAATAGGAGGCAGCAGTTCTTC.

V gene TRBV6-5 combines with J gene TRBJ2-7; a possible D gene is TRBD2 (6 bases). Deletions cut 5 bases from V and 0 bases from J, with 11 bases between. The CDR3 sequence is 14 residues long. Germline CDR1 reads MNHEY; CDR2 reads SVGAGI. The CDR3 region has the DNA TGTGCCAGCAGTCGCGCGGGGCCCTCCTACGAGCAGTACTTC. Protein: CASSRAGPSYEQYF.

This clone has a single count. The genes are TRBV13 and TRBJ1-1; 10 bases map to TRBD1. Per germline, CDR1 PRHDT and CDR2 FYEKMQ (reference sequence). This CDR3 is 15 amino acids long. V lost 4 bases to trimming and J lost 0 bases; unmatched junction nucleotides: 2. The CDR3 sequence is CASSSGQGMNTEAFF. Here the CDR3 DNA reads TGTGCCAGCAGCTCGGGACAGGGGATGAACACTGAAGCTTTCTTT.